The T cell receptor beta chain described here comes from a study of PD-1 blockade in classical Hodgkin lymphoma. General study findings and limits: For complete responders, baseline diversity was comparable to that of newly diagnosed patients. Patients who initiated nivolumab within 1 year of ASCT were excluded. Whereas CD4+ TCR diversity had risen significantly by C4D1, CD8+ TCR diversity had not. Factors driving the repertoire differences, possibly disease activity or prior therapy, remain undefined.

Only in-frame clones appear in the TCRdb table, and some are missing; sequencing was by immunoSEQ multiplex PCR. The sample carries under 70,000 clones, 71% recorded once. All patients relapsed after autologous stem cell transplantation, and brentuximab vedotin exposure varied. With 3 bases clipped from V and 3 bases from J, the junction kept 1 base outside the gene matches. The germline V gene has CDR1 KGHSH and CDR2 LQKENI. CDR3 size: 13 residues. As to this clone: The antigen remains unidentified. The sample contains more than one DNA sequence encoding this CDR3.

This material consisted of peripheral blood mononuclear cells (PBMCs), taken before the second cycle of nivolumab. This rearrangement joins TRBV18 to TRBJ1-1; 7 nucleotides match TRBD1. This TCR was recovered from a human donor with classical Hodgkin lymphoma. The CDR3 reads CASSPGQDTEAFF. In DNA, the CDR3 is TGTGCCAGCTCACCTGGACAGGACACTGAAGCTTTCTTT.